The 19 T cell receptor beta chains presented below share a single source sample, sequenced in a study of patients and donors after allogeneic stem cell transplantation. MiXCR was run by TCRdb on the RT-PCR reads, yielding one entry per CDR3 protein. The table lists about a million distinct CDR3 sequences, under 20% of them singletons, with 5% to 6.5% in the top ten. Sequences were obtained from blood, either unsorted or a sorted T cell fraction (not recorded which). The receptors were sampled from a human donor who was either an allogeneic HSCT recipient or a stem cell or donor lymphocyte infusion donor (not recorded which). It is not recorded whose cells these are; they may come from a transplant donor.

This clonotype has only a few counts. The chain recombines TRBV20-1 with TRBJ2-5, with TRBD2 matching over 11 bases. V shed 5 bases and J 4 bases; nucleotides not matched to a gene: 9. Germline V CDR1 and CDR2: DFQATT, SNEGSKA (reference sequence). The CDR3 spans 15 residues. CDR3 amino acids: CSAGLAGGGLETQYF. The CDR3 bases are TGCAGTGCTGGGCTAGCGGGGGGTGGTTTAGAGACCCAGTACTTC.

In this sample, this clonotype turned up a few times. The CDR3 DNA reads TGCGCCAGCAGCTTGGCAACGGGGGGGAGCACAGATACGCAGTATTTT. Its protein product is CASSLATGGSTDTQYF. V is TRBV5-1 and J is TRBJ2-3; the match to TRBD2 covers 8 bases. V trimming: 0 bases; J trimming: 0 bases; junction bases outside the gene matches: 3. The CDR3 is 16 residues long. Germline CDR1 reads SGHRS; CDR2 reads YFSETQ. The full variable domain, its missing parts supplied by reference TRBV5-1 and TRBJ2-3, is KAGVTQTPRYLIKTRGQQVTLSCSPISGHRSVSWYQQTPGQGLQFLFEYFSETQRNKGNFPGRFSGRQFSNSRSEMNVSTLELGDSALYLCASSLATGGSTDTQYFGPGTRLTVL.

There are a few counts of this clonotype. The gene calls are TRBV25-1 and TRBJ2-3; 12 bases are a match to TRBD2. The CDR3 spans 16 residues. V shed 8 bases and J 6 bases; nucleotides not matched to a gene: 12. Looked up from germline, CDR1 is MGHDK and CDR2 is SYGVNS. CDR3 sequence reads: CASGPTSGRLSDTQYF. DNA for the CDR3: TGTGCCAGCGGTCCGACTAGCGGGAGATTGTCGGATACGCAGTATTTT.

This clonotype was detected only a few times. The chain employs TRBV5-6 and TRBJ1-2; maybe TRBD1 (6 bases). CDR3 length: 14 amino acids. The germline CDR1 and CDR2 sequences are SGHDT and YYEEEE. The V gene lost 4 bases and the J gene lost 8 bases, with 18 bases spanning the gap. The CDR3 bases are TGTGCCAGCAGCATGGGGGGGGGCGTAGGCGGCTACACCTTC. Its protein product is CASSMGGGVGGYTF. The entire variable domain, with the rest obtained from reference TRBV5-6 and TRBJ1-2, is as follows: DAGVTQSPTHLIKTRGQQVTLRCSPKSGHDTVSWYQQALGQGPQFIFQYYEEEERQRGNFPDRFSGHQFPNYSSELNVNALLLGDSALYLCASSMGGGVGGYTFGSGTRLTVV.

The chain carries TRBV6-5 and TRBJ2-2; no firm D call. Trimming took off 4 bases at V and 4 bases at J, with 10 bases between the two ends. Germline CDR1 reads MNHEY; CDR2 reads SVGAGI. The CDR3 consists of 14 residues. As DNA, the CDR3 is TGTGCCAGCAGTTTACCCGGTCTCACCGGGGAGCTGTTTTTT. Its translation: CASSLPGLTGELFF.

The V and J genes are TRBV12-3 or TRBV12-4 and TRBJ2-5; perhaps TRBD2 as D (6 bases). This CDR3 is 13 amino acids long. V was cut by 7 bases and J by 8 bases, with 17 bases left in between. The CDR3 is CASTIGLPRTQYF. The CDR3 DNA reads as TGTGCCAGCACCATAGGACTACCTCGAACCCAGTACTTC.

This rearrangement joins TRBV12-3 or TRBV12-4 to TRBJ2-7; TRBD2 matches at 8 bases. V was pared by 6 bases and J by 3 bases, with 7 bases of the junction left unmatched. CDR3 size: 14 residues. CDR3 residues: CASRVGGTSYEQYF. CDR3 coding DNA: TGTGCCAGCAGAGTCGGGGGGACTAGCTACGAGCAGTACTTC.

The chain recombines TRBV2 with TRBJ1-1; D is unresolved. The CDR3 has 12 residues. Germline CDR1 SNHLY, CDR2 FYNNEI. Trimming cost V 7 bases and J 11 bases, with 17 bases left between them. The CDR3 sequence is CASIPRAGSAFF. CDR3 DNA: TGTGCCAGCATCCCGAGAGCCGGATCCGCTTTCTTT.

The chain joins TRBV7-8 to TRBJ1-6, with 9 bases matching TRBD1. Germline V gene data show CDR1 as SGHVS and CDR2 as FQNEAQ. Trimming took 6 bases from V and 10 from J; bases not matched to a gene: 7. The CDR3 totals 14 residues. The CDR3 nucleotides read TGTGCCAGCAGTCGGGACAGGGACGGATCACCCCTCCACTTT. This translates into CASSRDRDGSPLHF.

This clonotype was observed a few times. The chain recombines TRBV18 with TRBJ2-3; 8 positions agree with TRBD2. The length of the CDR3 is 16 residues. Trimming cost V 3 bases and J 2 bases; bases outside gene matches: 7. CDR1 is KGHSH and CDR2 is LQKENI in the germline V gene. In nucleotides, the CDR3 is TGTGCCAGCTCACCCCGTCCTAGCGGGCCCACAGATACGCAGTATTTT. Translating it yields CASSPRPSGPTDTQYF.

This clonotype was seen more than once but under ten times. The chain carries TRBV5-4 and TRBJ2-1, with 14 bases identical to TRBD2. This CDR3 has 20 residues. V shed 0 bases, J shed 2 bases, and the junction held 10 bases outside the gene matches. Per germline, CDR1 SGHNT and CDR2 YYREEE (reference sequence). The CDR3 reads CASSLGGLAGAFRPYNEQFF. CDR3 coding DNA: TGTGCCAGCAGCTTGGGGGGACTAGCGGGGGCTTTTCGGCCCTACAATGAGCAGTTCTTC. The variable domain in full, completed from reference TRBV5-4 and TRBJ2-1, reads ETGVTQSPTHLIKTRGQQVTLRCSSQSGHNTVSWYQQALGQGPQFIFQYYREEENGRGNFPPRFSGLQFPNYSSELNVNALELDDSALYLCASSLGGLAGAFRPYNEQFFGPGTRLTVL.

This clonotype was counted a few times. The genes are TRBV27 and TRBJ2-5; a weak D match, TRBD2 (7 bases). V was cut by 9 bases and J by 2 bases, with 22 bases left in between. Germline CDR1 MNHEY, CDR2 SMNVEV (reference sequence). CDR3 length equals 16 residues. CDR3 DNA: TGTGCCAGTGGGGGCCGGGGGGTCCTGAATCAAGAGACCCAGTACTTC. Its translation is CASGGRGVLNQETQYF.

The V gene is TRBV7-9, the J gene TRBJ2-5; 11 bases map to TRBD2. The CDR3 has 16 amino acids. Germline V gives CDR1 SEHNR, CDR2 FQNEAQ (reference sequence). Losses at the gene ends were 3 bases for V and 3 bases for J; bases not matched to a gene: 6. The CDR3 DNA sequence: TGTGCCAGCAGCTTTAGCGGGGGGGCAGAAAAAGAGACCCAGTACTTC. It specifies CASSFSGGAEKETQYF.

The chain carries TRBV6-1 and TRBJ2-7; no firm D call. CDR3 size: 13 residues. CDR1 is MNHNS and CDR2 is SASEGT in the germline V gene. V lost 4 bases and J lost 0, with 7 bases in between. This CDR3 reads CASSVGFSYEQYF. CDR3 in DNA: TGTGCCAGCAGTGTCGGGTTCTCCTACGAGCAGTACTTC.

This clonotype was seen a single time. The V gene is TRBV5-6, the J gene TRBJ2-7; 11 positions agree with TRBD1. CDR1 and CDR2 from the germline V gene are SGHDT and YYEEEE. Trimming took 2 bases from V and 4 from J; bases not matched to a gene: 5. The CDR3 runs 15 residues. The CDR3 coding sequence is TGTGCCAGCAGCTTTGGACAGGGGGCGCGGTACGAGCAGTACTTC. Amino acid sequence: CASSFGQGARYEQYF.

This clonotype was recorded many times. V gene TRBV5-1 combines with J gene TRBJ2-5; perhaps TRBD2 as D (5 bases). Per germline, CDR1 SGHRS and CDR2 YFSETQ. Trimming pared 4 bases from V and 5 bases from J, leaving 12 bases between. The CDR3 length is 13 residues. CDR3 coding DNA: TGCGCCAGCAGCCGAGGAGGTGGGGAGACCCAGTACTTC. Amino acid sequence: CASSRGGGETQYF.

This clonotype has a handful of counts. The chain has TRBV29-1 and TRBJ1-2, with a possible D match to TRBD1 (5 bases). This CDR3 region has 17 residues. Trimming stripped 0 bases from V and 1 base from J, with 18 bases between. CDR1 SQVTM and CDR2 ANQGSEA come from the germline V gene. The CDR3 sequence is CSVEDRGQGRDNYGYTF. The DNA of the CDR3 is TGCAGCGTTGAAGATCGGGGCCAGGGCAGGGATAACTATGGCTACACCTTC.

This clonotype was picked up a small number of times. The J gene is TRBJ2-1, the V gene TRBV12-3 or TRBV12-4; the D is unclear. V was pared by 5 bases and J by 13 bases, with 24 bases between. The CDR3 loop spans 15 amino acids. The CDR3 loop reads CASSPGEEPSMSQFF. Written as DNA, the CDR3 is TGTGCCAGCAGTCCCGGAGAAGAACCATCAATGAGTCAGTTCTTC.

Many counts were recorded for this clonotype. The V and J genes are TRBV12-3 or TRBV12-4 and TRBJ1-1; possibly TRBD1 for D (5 bases). The V and J ends lost 2 bases and 9 bases respectively, with 13 bases between them. The CDR3 extends over 13 amino acids. CDR3 amino acids: CASSLRGMEKAFF. The CDR3 DNA reads TGTGCCAGCAGTTTAAGGGGAATGGAGAAAGCTTTCTTT.